The sequence of this T cell receptor beta chain was determined in a study of cytomegalovirus exposure and HLA in healthy donors. The PCR made use of 60 Vbeta and 13 Jbeta primers. Clones were read by immunoSEQ multiplex PCR, and TCRdb kept only the in-frame ones, dropping some. This table holds 66,000 or so clones, 70% to 90% found once. Germline V gene sequence: CDR1 SGHTA, CDR2 FQGTGA. Trimming removed 3 bases from V and 3 bases from J, with 6 bases in between. The CDR3 covers 12 residues. This TCR was sampled from a man in his thirties or forties in good health and CMV-seropositive. What was sequenced was PBMCs. This rearrangement joins TRBV7-3 to TRBJ2-7; D uncertain. The CDR3 nucleotides are TGTGCCAGCAGCTTCGGGTTCTACGAGCAGTACTTC. It encodes CASSFGFYEQYF.